A single sample is the source of the 20 T cell receptor beta chains below, sequenced in a study of identical twins. TCRdb re-derived calls from the 5' RACE reads in MiXCR, one entry per CDR3 protein. Here the sample spans more than 650,000 distinct CDR3 sequences, around 6% being singletons. The sequencing input was naive T cells sorted from blood. These receptors all come from a man aged 18 to 30 in good health.

The table lists this clonotype with a few counts. The CDR3 DNA reads as TGTGCCAGCACCTTGGGAGAAAACACTGAAGCTTTCTTT. Translated, it gives CASTLGENTEAFF. The chain combines TRBV7-9 with TRBJ1-1, with unresolved D. Between the trimmed V and J ends, which lost 7 bases and 2 bases, there was a span of 11 bases. CDR3 length: 13 amino acids. The germline CDR1 and CDR2 sequences are SEHNR and FQNEAQ (reference sequence).

There are many counts of this clonotype. The chain has TRBV5-1 and TRBJ2-1, with TRBD2 matching 7 bases. The CDR3 sequence is 15 residues long. J gave up 3 bases and V 4 bases, and 7 bases lay outside the gene matches. The germline V gene has CDR1 SGHRS and CDR2 YFSETQ. The DNA for the CDR3 is TGCGCCAGCAGCCCCCCCCGGGAGGTCTACAATGAGCAGTTCTTC. Protein product: CASSPPREVYNEQFF.

This clonotype was found a few times. V is TRBV7-6 and J is TRBJ1-4, with D possibly matching TRBD1 (5 bases). Germline V gene lookup returns CDR1 SGHVS and CDR2 FNYEAQ. Trimming pared 10 bases from V and 3 bases from J, leaving 12 bases between. The CDR3 loop spans 13 amino acids. The CDR3 reads CATQGFANEKLFF. The CDR3 nucleotides are TGTGCCACTCAGGGTTTTGCTAATGAAAAACTGTTTTTT.

The genes are TRBV20-1 and TRBJ2-2; D is uncertain. The CDR3 runs 14 residues. V was cut by 6 bases and J by 1 base, with 12 bases left in between. CDR1 is DFQATT and CDR2 is SNEGSKA in the germline V gene (reference sequence). The CDR3 DNA sequence: TGCAGTGCCCCCTCCGATCGGAACACCGGGGAGCTGTTTTTT. It specifies CSAPSDRNTGELFF.

The DNA for the CDR3 is TGTGCCTGGAATACCGGAGACAGGGGGAATCAGCCCCAGCATTTT. This codes for CAWNTGDRGNQPQHF. V gene TRBV30 combines with J gene TRBJ1-5; 9 nucleotides agree with TRBD1. The V gene's germline CDR1 is GTSNPN and CDR2 SVGIG (reference sequence). The V segment lost 4 bases and the J segment 4 bases; nucleotides outside the gene matches: 8. The CDR3 extends over 15 amino acids. Full variable domain (missing parts from reference TRBV30 and TRBJ1-5): SQTIHQWPATLVQPVGSPLSLECTVEGTSNPNLYWYRQAAGRGLQLLFYSVGIGQISSEVPQNLSASRPQDRQFILSSKKLLLSDSGFYLCAWNTGDRGNQPQHFGDGTRLSIL.

This clonotype was picked up many times. The V and J genes are TRBV20-1 and TRBJ2-1, with 7 bases that match TRBD1. Germline assignment: CDR1 DFQATT and CDR2 SNEGSKA (reference sequence). V was pared by 5 bases and J by 6 bases, with 13 bases of the junction left unmatched. The CDR3 is 15 amino acids. In nucleotides, the CDR3 is TGCAGTGCTCCCGGGACCGGGACAGCACCCAATGAGCAGTTCTTC. Protein sequence: CSAPGTGTAPNEQFF.

This clonotype came up many times. The chain combines TRBV20-1 with TRBJ2-5; 8 bases align to TRBD1. The trim removed 2 bases at V and 3 bases at J, leaving 8 bases unmatched. Germline CDR1 and CDR2: DFQATT and SNEGSKA (reference sequence). CDR3 length: 15 amino acids. CDR3 nucleotide sequence: TGCAGTGCTAGAACCCCCGGGGACAGGAAAGAGACCCAGTACTTC. Translated, it gives CSARTPGDRKETQYF.

The J gene is TRBJ1-2, the V gene TRBV29-1; D not certain. CDR1 is SQVTM and CDR2 is ANQGSEA in the germline V gene. V dropped 1 base and J dropped 8 bases, with 8 bases sitting between them. This CDR3 has 11 amino acids. CDR3 DNA: TGCAGCGTTGAAGTTAGATGGGGCTACACCTTC. This encodes CSVEVRWGYTF.

This clonotype was seen repeatedly, ten times or more. The V call is TRBV11-2, the J call TRBJ2-7; no definite D call. CDR3 length: 14 amino acids. Trimming cost V 0 bases and J 3 bases, with 9 bases left between them. Germline CDR1 reads SGHAT; CDR2 reads FQNNGV. CDR3 loop: CASSLELASYEQYV. CDR3 nucleotides: TGTGCCAGCAGCTTAGAGTTGGCCAGCTACGAGCAGTACGTC.

This chain links TRBV4-1 with TRBJ2-2, with D possibly matching TRBD2 (5 bases). The CDR3 is 17 amino acids. V was trimmed by 4 bases and J by 1 base, leaving 16 bases between them. Germline V CDR1 and CDR2: MGHRA, YSYEKL. CDR3 in amino acids: CASSPGLARKNTGELFF. Written as DNA, the CDR3 is TGCGCCAGCAGCCCGGGATTGGCTAGGAAGAACACCGGGGAGCTGTTTTTT.

This clonotype was counted only a few times. The rearrangement joins TRBV20-1 to TRBJ2-7, with TRBD1 as a possible D gene (8 bases). The CDR3 covers 13 residues. CDR1 is DFQATT and CDR2 is SNEGSKA in the germline V gene (reference sequence). The V end was cut by 6 bases, the J end by 1 base, with 13 bases between. As DNA, the CDR3 is TGCAGTGCCACAGGGGGAGGGTCCTACGAGCAGTACGTC. Protein sequence: CSATGGGSYEQYV.

This clonotype showed up just a few times. The chain carries TRBV12-3 or TRBV12-4 and TRBJ2-1; TRBD2 matches 12 bases. This CDR3 comprises 14 residues. V shed 9 bases, J shed 8 bases, and the junction held 8 bases outside the gene matches. In DNA, the CDR3 is TGTGCCAGTGAAACTAGCGGGAGGACCCATGAGCAGTTCTTC. Amino acid sequence: CASETSGRTHEQFF.

This clonotype was counted at least ten times. The chain has TRBV6-4 and TRBJ1-6; the D is unclear. The CDR3 length is 18 residues. Germline V CDR1 and CDR2: MRHNA, SNTAGT. V gave up 6 bases and J gave up 0 bases, with 18 bases separating them. The CDR3 loop is CASSRTRRRSSYNSPLHF. The CDR3 DNA sequence: TGTGCCAGCAGCCGAACGCGACGGAGAAGCTCCTATAATTCACCCCTCCACTTT.

The chain is built from TRBV7-9 and TRBJ1-2; 7 positions agree with TRBD1. This CDR3 has 13 residues. J lost 7 bases, V lost 5 bases, and 7 bases had no gene match. CDR1 is SEHNR, CDR2 FQNEAQ, per germline (reference sequence). The CDR3 DNA sequence: TGTGCCAGCAGCACAGGGACAGTTCGTGGCTACACCTTC. Protein product: CASSTGTVRGYTF.

The sample holds many counts of this clonotype. The J gene is TRBJ2-5, the V gene TRBV18, with D tentatively TRBD1 (6 bases). The CDR3 length is 13 residues. Trimming cost V 4 bases and J 5 bases, with 11 bases left between them. The germline V gene encodes CDR1 KGHSH and CDR2 LQKENI. CDR3 in amino acids: CASSLKQGETQYF. CDR3 in DNA: TGTGCCAGCTCACTAAAACAGGGCGAGACCCAGTACTTC.

This clonotype was found a few times. The chain links TRBV5-1 to TRBJ2-7; D remains ambiguous. This CDR3 has 13 residues. V was trimmed by 5 bases and J by 2 bases, leaving 11 bases between them. CDR1 is SGHRS and CDR2 is YFSETQ in the germline V gene. In DNA, the CDR3 is TGCGCCAGCAGTTATGAGACTCCCTACGAGCAGTACTTC. Protein: CASSYETPYEQYF.

There are many counts of this clonotype. The J gene is TRBJ2-7, the V gene TRBV4-1; tentatively, D is TRBD2 (5 bases). Germline V gene lookup returns CDR1 MGHRA and CDR2 YSYEKL. The CDR3 sequence is 15 residues long. V lost 0 bases and J 3 bases, leaving 12 bases between the germline ends. The CDR3 is CASSQDAEGLYEQYV. CDR3 bases: TGCGCCAGCAGCCAAGATGCGGAAGGACTCTACGAGCAGTACGTC.

V is TRBV29-1 and J is TRBJ2-4; 7 bases line up with TRBD2. Germline V gene data show CDR1 as SQVTM and CDR2 as ANQGSEA. The CDR3 covers 17 residues. V trimming: 4 bases; J trimming: 1 base; junction bases outside the gene matches: 13. CDR3 loop: CSVAGFLAGGAKNIQYF. The CDR3 coding sequence is TGCAGCGTTGCGGGGTTTCTAGCCGGGGGGGCCAAAAACATTCAGTACTTC.

This clonotype was seen ten or more times. The chain joins TRBV18 to TRBJ2-4; D is unresolved. This CDR3 region has 13 residues. Germline loops: CDR1 KGHSH, CDR2 LQKENI. V was cut by 1 base and J by 6 bases, with 7 bases left in between. Written as DNA, the CDR3 is TGTGCCAGCTCACCACTGGACCTAAACATTCAGTACTTC. It codes for CASSPLDLNIQYF.

The table lists this clonotype with a few counts. The chain couples TRBV15 to TRBJ2-2; D assignment may be TRBD1 or TRBD2 (5 bases each). The CDR3 sequence is 12 residues long. V gave up 7 bases and J gave up 6 bases, with 9 bases separating them. From germline, CDR1 is LNHNV and CDR2 YYDKDF (reference sequence). The CDR3 DNA reads as TGTGCCACCACCCAGGGAGCCGGGGAGCTGTTTTTT. Its protein is CATTQGAGELFF.